This T cell receptor beta chain was recorded in a study of blood T cells in healthy people across ages. CDR1 is MNHEY, CDR2 SVGAGI, per germline. V was shortened by 11 bases and J by 7 bases, with 18 bases between the two germline ends. This CDR3 contains 13 residues. This clonotype was seen only a few times. Its antigen is undetermined. Through a sample-barcoded 5' primer and a J-beta primer mix, a second PCR was run for roughly 6 to 12 cycles. TCRdb itself ran the 5' RACE reads through MiXCR, one entry per CDR3 protein. The sample yields approximately 800,000 distinct CDR3 sequences, about 48% seen once. General observations from the study: Diversity estimates drawn from one million T cells were deemed underestimates.

The chain links TRBV6-5 to TRBJ2-1; weak D call: TRBD2 (6 bases). This TCR derives from a man of 80 years or more in good health. The sequencing input was blood. The CDR3 region is CAAGRWAPNEQFF. The CDR3 bases are TGTGCCGCGGGGCGGTGGGCGCCAAATGAGCAGTTCTTC.